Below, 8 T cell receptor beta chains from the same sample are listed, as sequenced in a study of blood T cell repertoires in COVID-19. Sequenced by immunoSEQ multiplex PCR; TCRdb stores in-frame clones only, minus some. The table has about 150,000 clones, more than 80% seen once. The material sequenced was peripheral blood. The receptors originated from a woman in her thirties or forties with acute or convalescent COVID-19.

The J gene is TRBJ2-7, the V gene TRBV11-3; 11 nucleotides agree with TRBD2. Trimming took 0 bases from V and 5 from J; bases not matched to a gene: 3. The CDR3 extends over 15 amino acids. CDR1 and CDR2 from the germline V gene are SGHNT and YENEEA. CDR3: CASSLEGLADHEQYF. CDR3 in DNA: TGTGCCAGCAGCTTAGAGGGACTAGCGGATCACGAGCAGTACTTC.

The CDR3 region is CAWRGQGATYGYTF. The CDR3 bases are TGTGCCTGGAGGGGACAGGGGGCGACTTATGGCTACACCTTC. The V gene is TRBV30, the J gene TRBJ1-2; 12 bases line up with TRBD1. The germline V gene encodes CDR1 GTSNPN and CDR2 SVGIG (reference sequence). V lost 3 bases to trimming and J lost 5 bases; unmatched junction nucleotides: 4. The CDR3 extends over 14 amino acids.

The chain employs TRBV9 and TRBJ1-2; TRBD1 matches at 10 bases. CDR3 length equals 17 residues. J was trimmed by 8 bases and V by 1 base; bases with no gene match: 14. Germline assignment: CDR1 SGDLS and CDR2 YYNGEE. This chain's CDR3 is CASSVRETGTGVEGYTF. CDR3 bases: TGTGCCAGCAGCGTAAGAGAGACCGGGACAGGGGTGGAGGGCTACACCTTC.

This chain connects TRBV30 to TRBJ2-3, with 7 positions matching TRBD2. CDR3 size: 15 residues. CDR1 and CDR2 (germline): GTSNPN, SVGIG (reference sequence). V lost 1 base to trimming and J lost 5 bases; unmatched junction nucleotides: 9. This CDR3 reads CAWSDRGSGVDTQYF. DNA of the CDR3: TGTGCCTGGAGTGATAGGGGCAGCGGGGTAGATACGCAGTATTTT.

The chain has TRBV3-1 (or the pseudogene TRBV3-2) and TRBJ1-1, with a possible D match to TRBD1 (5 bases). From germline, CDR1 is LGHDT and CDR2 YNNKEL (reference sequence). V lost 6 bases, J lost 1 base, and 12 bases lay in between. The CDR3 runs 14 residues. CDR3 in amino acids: CASSLGGQNTEAFF. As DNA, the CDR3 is TGTGCCAGCAGTCTAGGTGGACAGAACACTGAAGCTTTCTTT.

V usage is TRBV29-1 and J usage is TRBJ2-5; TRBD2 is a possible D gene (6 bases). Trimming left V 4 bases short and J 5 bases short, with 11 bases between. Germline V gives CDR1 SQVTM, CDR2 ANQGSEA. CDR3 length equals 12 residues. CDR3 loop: CSVVWRGETQYF. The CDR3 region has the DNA TGCAGCGTTGTTTGGCGGGGTGAGACCCAGTACTTC.

In DNA form, the CDR3 reads TGTGCCAGCAGCTGTGACACTGAAGCTTTCTTT. Its protein product is CASSCDTEAFF. The rearrangement joins TRBV25-1 to TRBJ1-1; unclear D gene. The CDR3 runs to 11 residues. Germline V gene lookup returns CDR1 MGHDK and CDR2 SYGVNS. V lost 6 bases, J lost 3 bases, and 5 bases lay in between.

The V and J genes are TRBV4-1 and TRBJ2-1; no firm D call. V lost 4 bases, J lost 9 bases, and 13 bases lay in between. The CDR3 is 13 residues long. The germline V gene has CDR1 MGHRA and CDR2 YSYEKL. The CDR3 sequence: CASSPPSQLEQFF. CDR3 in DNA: TGCGCCAGCAGCCCTCCGTCACAGCTTGAGCAGTTCTTC.